This entry concerns a single T cell receptor (beta chain). This clone was recorded a few times. The antigen this receptor binds is unknown. Base qualities are missing; no much larger clone stands one base away. The sample's time point label, in plain terms: recipient sample about 28 days before transplant, after cytoreduction. Recipient blood was collected about 28 days before transplant and at days 30, 100 and 180 after transplant. Using Nuclei Lysis Solution, genomic DNA was extracted from unfractionated peripheral blood mononuclear cells that were either fresh or cryopreserved. From a lookup of the germline V gene, CDR1 and CDR2 are MNHEY and SVGAGI. Reading from cysteine to phenylalanine, the CDR3 counts 13 amino acids. Of the read, only the CDR3 DNA is kept; its 39 bases are in frame from base 1. Germline trimming: 8 bases from V, 9 bases from J; junction bases outside gene matches: 13. The immunoSEQ assay, a bias-controlled multiplex PCR using V- and J-specific primers, was used to amplify TCR beta CDR3 regions from genomic DNA. In a second PCR step, the CDR3 amplicons were tagged with a proprietary barcode plus Illumina adapter sequences. An Illumina MiSeq instrument was used to sequence the CDR3 libraries. As for how the authors treated the data: Export and quality control were handled in immunoSEQ Analyzer 3.0, while downstream analyses relied on R Bioconductor and Immunarch. Only productive rearrangements within the normalized downsampled data set were used in the calculation of repertoire metrics. Pathologically expanded clonotypes were defined as those larger than 5 templates in the normalized cohort. The Inverse Simpson Index was used to measure repertoire diversity. To capture all clonotypes, the CMV-specificity analyses were run on the non-normalized data set. In TCRdb, the immuneACCESS table is reduced to in-frame sequences with V and J assigned. These tables do not hold every clone; where another copy was compared, an unresolved V gene accounts for under half, and the others remain unexplained. V, J and clone size are taken as reported in that table, and D and trimming were inferred from the DNA itself. This sample lists about 36,000 clones; roughly 94% were detected once. The ten top clones hold about 1.5% of the sample.

This sample was included in a study of T cell clonotyping in hematopoietic cell transplantation (dated by TCRdb to 2020 to 2023). About the study as a whole: Recipient samples taken before transplant were obtained following cytoreduction. The study collected some 150 blood samples from some 35 consecutive transplant recipients and their related donors. Patients were recruited between September 2015 and 2017 and followed until late 2020 or death. The paper as a whole reports these results and caveats: A decrease in recipient TCR diversity was observed after transplant, and a progressive increase in pathologically expanded clonotypes was seen from day 30 to day 180. Sample size was limited, and cells were not sorted, so CD4 and CD8 repertoire contributions could not be separated. Inverse Simpson Index values from donors and from recipients before transplant predicted broader TCR repertoire diversity after transplant. Only a small fraction of recipient repertoires overlapped donor repertoires, with over 95% appearing de novo at the given depth.

The chain was built from TRBV6-5 and TRBJ2-7; TRBD1 lines up with 7 middle nucleotides. This sequence was found in a man in his forties or fifties with chronic myeloid leukemia. Some clones in this sample may be carry-over from other donors' samples. The specimen comprised peripheral blood mononuclear cells, sampled before stem cell transplant. The nucleotides read TGTGCCAGCTCCAAAGACAGGGCCCGGGGGCAGTACTTC. This yields the protein CASSKDRARGQYF.